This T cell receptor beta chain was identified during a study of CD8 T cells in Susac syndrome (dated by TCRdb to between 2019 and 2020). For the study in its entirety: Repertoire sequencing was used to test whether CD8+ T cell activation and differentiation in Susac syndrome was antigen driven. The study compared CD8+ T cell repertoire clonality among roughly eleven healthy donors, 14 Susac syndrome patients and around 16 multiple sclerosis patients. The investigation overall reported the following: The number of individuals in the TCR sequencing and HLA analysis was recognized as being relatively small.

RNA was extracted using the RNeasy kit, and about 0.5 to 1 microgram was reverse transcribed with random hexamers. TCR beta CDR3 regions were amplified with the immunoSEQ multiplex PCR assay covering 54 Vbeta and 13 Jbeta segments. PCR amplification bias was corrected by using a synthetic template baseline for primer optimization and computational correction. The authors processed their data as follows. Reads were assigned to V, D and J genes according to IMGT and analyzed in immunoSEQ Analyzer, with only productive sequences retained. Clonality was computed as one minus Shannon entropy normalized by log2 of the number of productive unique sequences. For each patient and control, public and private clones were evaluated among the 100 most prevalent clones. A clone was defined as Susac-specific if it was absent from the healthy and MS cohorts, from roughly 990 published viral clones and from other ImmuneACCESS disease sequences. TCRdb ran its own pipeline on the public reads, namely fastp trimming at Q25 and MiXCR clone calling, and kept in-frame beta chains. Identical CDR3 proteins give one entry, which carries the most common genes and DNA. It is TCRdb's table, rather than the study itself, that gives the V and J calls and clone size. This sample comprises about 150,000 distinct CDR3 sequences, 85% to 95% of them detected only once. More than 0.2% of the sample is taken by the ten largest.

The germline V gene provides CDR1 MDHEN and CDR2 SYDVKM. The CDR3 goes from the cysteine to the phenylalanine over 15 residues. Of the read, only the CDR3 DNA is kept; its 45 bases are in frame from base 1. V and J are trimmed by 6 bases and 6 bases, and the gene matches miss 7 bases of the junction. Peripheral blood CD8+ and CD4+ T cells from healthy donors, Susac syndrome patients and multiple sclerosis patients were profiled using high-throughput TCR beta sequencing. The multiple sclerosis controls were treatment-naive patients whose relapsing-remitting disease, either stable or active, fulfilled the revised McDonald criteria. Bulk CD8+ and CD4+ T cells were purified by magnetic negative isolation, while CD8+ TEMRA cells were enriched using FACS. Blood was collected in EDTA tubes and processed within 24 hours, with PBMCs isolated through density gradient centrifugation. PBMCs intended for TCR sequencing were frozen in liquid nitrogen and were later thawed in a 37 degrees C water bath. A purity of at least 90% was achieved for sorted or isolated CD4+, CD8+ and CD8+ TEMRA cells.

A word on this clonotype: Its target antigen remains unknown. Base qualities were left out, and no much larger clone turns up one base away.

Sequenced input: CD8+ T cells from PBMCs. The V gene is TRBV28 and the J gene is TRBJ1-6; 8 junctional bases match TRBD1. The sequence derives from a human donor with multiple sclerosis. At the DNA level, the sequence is TGTGCCAGCAGACGACGACAGGGGTCTAATTCACCCCTCCACTTT. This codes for CASRRRQGSNSPLHF.